One and the same sample provided the 15 T cell receptor beta chains below, sequenced in a study of human T cells and chemical hapten exposure (dated by TCRdb to the early 2020s). The sample's time point label is to be understood as: pre-sensitization, week 0. The treatment or condition label here, explained by the study, means: therapeutic diphenylcyclopropenone sensitization with weekly scalp DPC. Library construction relied on RACE. Instrument on record: NextSeq 500. TCRdb reprocessed the public reads (quality trimming at Q25 with fastp, clone calling with MiXCR) and kept in-frame beta chains. Identical CDR3 protein sequences are pooled into one entry, listed with their most common genes and DNA. This sample holds 85,000 to 100,000 distinct CDR3 sequences; approximately 11% were observed only once. In total, the top ten clones hold 3.1% of the sample. This specimen consisted of whole blood, obtained in connection with sensitization to the hapten diphenylcyclopropenone (DPC). The receptors originated from an older woman with alopecia areata. Some clones in this sample may be carry-over from other donors' samples.

Turning to this clonotype: A much larger clone is a single base away; this may be a read error. This rearrangement joins TRBV3-1 to TRBJ2-5; 8 bases align to TRBD1. The CDR3 runs 15 residues. CDR1 is LGHDT and CDR2 is YNNKEL in the germline V gene (reference sequence). V lost 4 bases to trimming and J lost 5 bases; unmatched junction nucleotides: 9. This chain's CDR3 is CASSRRQGQGETQYF. CDR3 coding DNA: TGTGCCAGCAGCCGACGACAGGGGCAGGGTGAGACCCAGTACTTC.

This clonotype was observed a handful of times. The genes are TRBV24-1 and TRBJ2-1; D call uncertain. The germline V and J ends were trimmed by 5 bases and 9 bases, with 1 base remaining between them. Per germline, CDR1 KGHDR and CDR2 SFDVKD. This CDR3 has 9 amino acids. CDR3 amino acids: CATSGEQFF. The CDR3 DNA sequence: TGTGCCACCAGTGGTGAGCAGTTCTTC.

The sample holds a few counts of this clonotype. This sequence joins TRBV12-3 or TRBV12-4 and TRBJ1-2; maybe TRBD1 (5 bases). This CDR3 comprises 12 residues. V was cut by 6 bases and J by 6 bases, with 11 bases left in between. CDR3: CASSQGDHGYTF. Here the CDR3 DNA reads TGTGCCAGCAGCCAGGGCGATCATGGCTACACCTTC.

This clonotype was seen a handful of times. The rearrangement links TRBV2 to TRBJ1-1; D may be TRBD1 (5 bases). This CDR3 comprises 13 residues. Germline V gives CDR1 SNHLY, CDR2 FYNNEI. Trimming shortened V by 9 bases and J by 2 bases, and 13 bases separated the two germline ends. The CDR3 protein is CASLFQGNTEAFF. CDR3 DNA: TGTGCCAGTCTGTTCCAGGGAAACACTGAAGCTTTCTTT.

The chain has TRBV7-9 and TRBJ2-5; D unclear. The V and J ends lost 1 base and 5 bases respectively, with 8 bases between them. Germline V CDR1 and CDR2: SEHNR, FQNEAQ (reference sequence). The length of the CDR3 is 13 residues. The CDR3 DNA reads as TGTGCCAGCAGCTTAGGGGTCCCGGAGACCCAGTACTTC. It is translated as CASSLGVPETQYF.

V and J are TRBV12-3 or TRBV12-4 and TRBJ2-7; D possibly corresponds to TRBD1 (5 bases). The V end lost 3 bases, the J end lost 4 bases, and 10 bases lay between the germline ends. The CDR3 consists of 13 residues. CDR3: CASSFGHQYEQYF. The CDR3 DNA reads TGTGCCAGCAGTTTTGGACATCAATACGAGCAGTACTTC.

The gene calls are TRBV6-6 and TRBJ1-5; the match to TRBD1 covers 9 bases. After removal of 5 bases from V and 2 bases from J, the junction contained 10 bases not matched to a gene. The CDR3 is 17 residues long. CDR1 is MNHNY and CDR2 is SVGAGI in the germline V gene (reference sequence). The CDR3 bases are TGTGCCAGCAGTCCATCACGGGACAGGGCGCGCAATCAGCCCCAGCATTTT. It translates to CASSPSRDRARNQPQHF.

This clonotype was counted many times. This chain links TRBV7-9 with TRBJ1-1; D call uncertain. CDR3 length: 13 residues. V was cut by 2 bases and J by 1 base, with 5 bases left in between. CDR1 is SEHNR, CDR2 FQNEAQ, per germline (reference sequence). The CDR3 DNA reads TGTGCCAGCAGCTTACACGGGAACACTGAAGCTTTCTTT. The encoded protein is CASSLHGNTEAFF.

J is TRBJ1-5 and V is TRBV12-3 or TRBV12-4, with a possible D match to TRBD1 (6 bases). V dropped 10 bases and J dropped 0 bases, with 16 bases sitting between them. The CDR3 is 15 amino acids. Here the CDR3 DNA reads TGTGCCACCGGAGGGGGACCCTATAGCAATCAGCCCCAGCATTTT. Its translation: CATGGGPYSNQPQHF.

The chain employs TRBV11-3 and TRBJ2-2; D not certain. Germline CDR1 reads SGHNT; CDR2 reads YENEEA. CDR3 length: 13 residues. The V end was cut by 1 base, the J end by 6 bases, with 6 bases between. For the CDR3, the DNA is TGTGCCAGCAGCTTAGGCGAATCCGGGGAGCTGTTTTTT. It is translated as CASSLGESGELFF.

This clonotype has a count of ten or more. The genes are TRBV20-1 and TRBJ1-1; no definite D call. V shed 2 bases and J shed 5 bases, with 12 bases lying between them. Germline V gives CDR1 DFQATT, CDR2 SNEGSKA (reference sequence). The CDR3 loop spans 13 amino acids. The CDR3 reads CSARMVGRTEAFF. The CDR3 DNA reads TGCAGTGCTAGAATGGTCGGGAGAACTGAAGCTTTCTTT.

This clonotype was counted a few times. Here the CDR3 reads CASSLVGTVKTYEQYF. CDR3 nucleotide sequence: TGTGCCAGCAGCTTAGTTGGGACAGTTAAGACCTACGAGCAGTACTTC. The chain couples TRBV11-2 to TRBJ2-7, with 7 bases that match TRBD1. The CDR3 is 16 amino acids. The junction had 8 bases not matched to a gene; V was cut back by 1 base and J by 2 bases. Germline V CDR1 and CDR2: SGHAT, FQNNGV.

V usage is TRBV27 and J usage is TRBJ2-7; D might be TRBD1 (8 bases). Germline assignment: CDR1 MNHEY and CDR2 SMNVEV (reference sequence). CDR3 size: 17 residues. V dropped 5 bases and J dropped 4 bases, with 24 bases sitting between them. The DNA of the CDR3 is TGTGCCAGCAGTCCCCAAGGGGGGGCAGGGGGCGTTTACGAGCAGTACTTC. Its translation: CASSPQGGAGGVYEQYF.

This clonotype was recorded at least ten times. V usage is TRBV4-1 and J usage is TRBJ1-3; 11 nucleotides align to TRBD1. From germline, CDR1 is MGHRA and CDR2 YSYEKL. This CDR3 contains 16 residues. J gave up 5 bases and V 1 base, and 4 bases lay outside the gene matches. The CDR3 spells CASSQVGTGGRNTIYF. The CDR3 coding sequence is TGCGCCAGCAGCCAAGTCGGGACAGGGGGGAGAAACACCATATATTTT.

A remark on this clonotype: This could be a read error, since a much larger clone is one nucleotide away. CDR3 residues: CASSCVGGNQPQHF. CDR3 nucleotide sequence: TGTGCCAGCAGTTGCGTCGGAGGAAATCAGCCCCAGCATTTT. The chain has TRBV6-5 and TRBJ1-5; D is undetermined. Germline lookup yields CDR1 MNHEY and CDR2 SVGAGI. The V gene lost 4 bases and the J gene lost 4 bases, with 11 bases spanning the gap. This CDR3 contains 14 residues.